This passage covers 21 T cell receptor beta chains from one sample sequenced in a study of molecular identifiers for immune sequencing clone quantification. TCRdb reanalysed the PCR reads using MiXCR and keeps one entry per CDR3 protein. The sample shows 55,000 to 75,000 distinct CDR3 sequences, approximately 17% of them seen only once. The sequenced material came from naive CD8+ T cells from blood, with Jurkat cell RNA spiked in. Indicated subset: FACS-sorted CD8+CD4-CCR7+CD45RA+ naive T cells. All receptors derive from a human donor in good health. Some libraries in this study had Jurkat cell RNA spiked in.

Concerning this clonotype itself: With a much larger clone just one base away, this may be a read error. CDR3 amino acids: CSASGFRSRYDEQFF. CDR3 DNA: TGCAGCGCGAGCGGTTTCAGAAGCAGATACGATGAGCAGTTCTTC. J is TRBJ2-1 and V is TRBV29-1; maybe TRBD2 (5 bases). The V gene lost 7 bases and the J gene lost 8 bases, with 24 bases spanning the gap. Germline CDR1 SQVTM, CDR2 ANQGSEA. The CDR3 sequence is 15 residues long.

In the case of this clonotype: A much larger clone sits a single nucleotide away, making a read error possible. V is TRBV10-3 and J is TRBJ2-7; 7 nucleotides agree with TRBD1. This CDR3 has 12 amino acids. Per germline, CDR1 ENHRY and CDR2 SYGVKD. The ends lost 11 bases at V and 4 bases at J; junction bases unmatched: 8. CDR3 coding DNA: TGTGCCGCGACGACAGGGACGTACGAGCAGTACTTC. It encodes CAATTGTYEQYF.

This clonotype was observed a few times. The chain links TRBV19 to TRBJ2-2; D gene uncertain. This CDR3 spans 16 amino acids. V was trimmed by 0 bases and J by 4 bases, leaving 12 bases between them. CDR1 and CDR2 from the germline V gene are LNHDA and SQIVND (reference sequence). DNA of the CDR3: TGTGCCAGTAGTATAGATGGCGTCTTACCCACCGGGGAGCTGTTTTTT. Amino acids: CASSIDGVLPTGELFF.

Worth noting for this clonotype: This could be a read error, since a much larger clone is one nucleotide away. V and J are TRBV7-8 and TRBJ1-4; D is unresolved. The germline CDR1 and CDR2 sequences are SGHVS and FQNEAQ. Trimming shortened V by 5 bases and J by 2 bases, and 9 bases separated the two germline ends. The CDR3 consists of 14 residues. CDR3: CASSLLQTNEKLFF. The CDR3 nucleotides read TGTGCCAGCAGCCTTTTACAGACTAATGAAAAACTGTTTTTT.

In this sample, this clonotype turned up many times. This chain joins TRBV11-2 and TRBJ2-5, with no clear D. The V gene lost 1 base and the J gene lost 1 base, with 10 bases spanning the gap. The CDR3 sequence is 15 residues long. Germline loops: CDR1 SGHAT, CDR2 FQNNGV. The CDR3 coding sequence is TGTGCCAGCAGCTTAGGAGACTTGTTCCAAGAGACCCAGTACTTC. Protein product: CASSLGDLFQETQYF.

This clonotype was seen ten or more times. CDR3 amino acids: CSVVGLYGYTF. DNA for the CDR3: TGCAGCGTTGTAGGGCTCTATGGCTACACCTTC. The chain is built from TRBV29-1 and TRBJ1-2; D is unresolved. Germline CDR1 and CDR2: SQVTM and ANQGSEA. V lost 4 bases and J 4 bases, leaving 7 bases between the germline ends. The CDR3 loop spans 11 amino acids.

As concerns this clonotype: A much larger clone lies a single base off, so this may be a read error. The rearrangement uses TRBV4-2 and TRBJ1-5; D remains ambiguous. Per the germline V gene, CDR1 is LGHNA and CDR2 is YNFKEQ. The CDR3 loop spans 14 amino acids. Trimming left V 0 bases short and J 3 bases short, with 6 bases between. The CDR3 here is CASSQDRTNQPQHF. CDR3 bases: TGTGCCAGCAGCCAAGATCGTACCAATCAGCCCCAGCATTTT.

Note on this clonotype: One end of the junction fails to match germline, which may point to a read error. The gene calls are TRBV19 and TRBJ2-1; D is ambiguous. Germline CDR1 is LNHDA and CDR2 is SQIVND (reference sequence). This CDR3 is 14 amino acids long. CDR3 sequence (DNA): TGTGCCAGTAGTACGGCAGTCGTCTACGATGAGCAGTTCTTC. Its protein product is CASSTAVVYDEQFF.

This clonotype was counted ten times or more. V usage is TRBV7-3 and J usage is TRBJ1-1; possible D gene TRBD1, 5 bases. Germline V CDR1 and CDR2: SGHTA, FQGTGA. V was trimmed by 3 bases and J by 1 base, leaving 12 bases between them. The CDR3 sequence is 15 residues long. The CDR3 reads CASSLIRQQNTEAFF. The CDR3 DNA follows: TGTGCCAGCAGCTTGATCCGACAGCAGAACACTGAAGCTTTCTTT.

In its sample, this clonotype is medium-sized. V is TRBV7-9 and J is TRBJ2-7, with TRBD2 identical over 12 bases. Germline V gene data show CDR1 as SEHNR and CDR2 as FQNEAQ (reference sequence). The CDR3 length is 15 residues. Losses at the gene ends were 4 bases for V and 6 bases for J; bases not matched to a gene: 7. The CDR3 loop is CASSSTSGSPLEQYF. The CDR3 nucleotides are TGTGCCAGCAGCTCGACTAGCGGGAGCCCTCTCGAGCAGTACTTC. Looking up the rest from reference TRBV7-9 and TRBJ2-7 gives the full variable domain: DTGVSQNPRHKITKRGQNVTFRCDPISEHNRLYWYRQTLGQGPEFLTYFQNEAQLEKSRLLSDRFSAERPKGSFSTLEIQRTEQGDSAMYLCASSSTSGSPLEQYFGPGTRLTVT.

This clonotype has ten or more counts. This chain links TRBV12-3 or TRBV12-4 with TRBJ2-7; 10 bases match TRBD2. Trimming cost V 2 bases and J 0 bases; bases outside gene matches: 10. CDR3 length equals 18 residues. The CDR3 nucleotides are TGTGCCAGCAGTTTAATCACTAGCGGGATACCCCGCTCCTACGAGCAGTACTTC. Encoded protein: CASSLITSGIPRSYEQYF.

This clonotype was counted at least ten times. This sequence joins TRBV27 and TRBJ2-5; D unresolved. Germline CDR1 is MNHEY and CDR2 is SMNVEV (reference sequence). Trimming pared 1 base from V and 2 bases from J, leaving 11 bases between. The CDR3 is 15 residues long. As DNA, the CDR3 is TGTGCCAGCAGTTTATGGGCCAGAGCTCAAGAGACCCAGTACTTC. Amino acid sequence: CASSLWARAQETQYF.

As to this clonotype: One end of the junction varies from germline; a read error may be responsible. CDR3 DNA sequence: TGTGCCAGCAGTTCAATAGACCTCTCTGGGGCCAATGTCCTGACTTTC. Translated, it gives CASSSIDLSGANVLTF. This sequence joins TRBV28 and TRBJ2-6; TRBD1 is a possible D gene (5 bases). This CDR3 has 16 amino acids. CDR1 is MDHEN, CDR2 SYDVKM, per germline.

This clonotype was seen at least ten times. The V gene is TRBV11-3, the J gene TRBJ2-1; D not certain. V was pared by 0 bases and J by 2 bases, with 14 bases between. Per germline, CDR1 SGHNT and CDR2 YENEEA. CDR3 length: 17 residues. The CDR3 DNA sequence: TGTGCCAGCAGCTTAGATCGGACCCCCCAGGCCTACAATGAGCAGTTCTTC. Translation: CASSLDRTPQAYNEQFF.

As concerns this clonotype: A read error may explain this, as a much larger clone is one base away. The rearrangement joins TRBV7-9 to TRBJ2-1, with D possibly TRBD2 on 6 matching bases. The CDR3 consists of 16 residues. Germline assignment: CDR1 SEHNR and CDR2 FQNEAQ (reference sequence). The CDR3 region is CASSPREGRTYSEQFF. CDR3 nucleotides: TGTGCCAGCAGCCCCCGGGAAGGGAGGACCTACAGTGAGCAGTTCTTC.

This clonotype came up many times. The chain couples TRBV5-6 to TRBJ2-7; TRBD1 is a possible D gene (5 bases). CDR1 SGHDT and CDR2 YYEEEE come from the germline V gene. This CDR3 is built from 12 residues. V lost 4 bases and J lost 5, with 10 bases in between. The CDR3 is CASSLDINEQYF. The CDR3 nucleotides read TGTGCCAGCAGCCTGGACATAAACGAGCAGTACTTC. Together with reference TRBV5-6 and TRBJ2-7, the CDR3 gives the full variable domain: DAGVTQSPTHLIKTRGQQVTLRCSPKSGHDTVSWYQQALGQGPQFIFQYYEEEERQRGNFPDRFSGHQFPNYSSELNVNALLLGDSALYLCASSLDINEQYFGPGTRLTVT.

This clonotype was found a few times. The V gene is TRBV14, the J gene TRBJ2-2, with D tentatively TRBD2 (5 bases). CDR3 length equals 16 residues. Germline V gene sequence: CDR1 SGHDN, CDR2 FVKESK. With 2 bases removed from V and 5 bases from J, the gap between germline ends came to 15 bases. As DNA, the CDR3 is TGTGCCAGCAGCCAATTCACCGGAGGAATTACCGGGGAGCTGTTTTTT. This translates into CASSQFTGGITGELFF.

There are many counts of this clonotype. The V and J genes are TRBV6-2 or TRBV6-3 and TRBJ2-3, with 8 nucleotides matching TRBD2. The germline gives CDR1 MNHEY, CDR2 SVGEGT. V was clipped by 2 bases and J by 5 bases; unmatched bases: 9. The CDR3 extends over 16 amino acids. CDR3 DNA sequence: TGTGCCAGCAGTTACCTACCCTCTAGCGGGCTAGATACGCAGTATTTT. Translated: CASSYLPSSGLDTQYF.

This clonotype was counted only a few times. A much larger clone differs from this one at a single base, so this may be a read error. This sequence joins TRBV7-6 and TRBJ2-5; the D is unclear. Germline V gene data show CDR1 as SGHVS and CDR2 as FNYEAQ. CDR3 size: 14 residues. CDR3 in amino acids: CASTPSRFQATQYF. The DNA of the CDR3 is TGTGCCAGCACCCCCTCCAGGTTCCAAGCGACCCAGTACTTC.

This clonotype was observed a few times. The chain couples TRBV10-2 to TRBJ2-1; D perhaps matches TRBD2 (6 bases). The CDR3 is 12 amino acids. V was clipped by 11 bases and J by 0 bases, with 8 bases between them. Per germline, CDR1 WSHSY and CDR2 SAAADI. The CDR3 region has the DNA TGCGCCGGGGGGAGCTCCTACAATGAGCAGTTCTTC. Its protein is CAGGSSYNEQFF.

This clonotype occurred many times. This rearrangement joins TRBV29-1 to TRBJ2-7; D is ambiguous. V shed 4 bases and J shed 2 bases, with 9 bases lying between them. Germline assignment: CDR1 SQVTM and CDR2 ANQGSEA. The CDR3 totals 12 residues. CDR3 sequence reads: CSVVWDTYEQYF. The CDR3 coding sequence is TGCAGCGTTGTCTGGGATACCTACGAGCAGTACTTC.